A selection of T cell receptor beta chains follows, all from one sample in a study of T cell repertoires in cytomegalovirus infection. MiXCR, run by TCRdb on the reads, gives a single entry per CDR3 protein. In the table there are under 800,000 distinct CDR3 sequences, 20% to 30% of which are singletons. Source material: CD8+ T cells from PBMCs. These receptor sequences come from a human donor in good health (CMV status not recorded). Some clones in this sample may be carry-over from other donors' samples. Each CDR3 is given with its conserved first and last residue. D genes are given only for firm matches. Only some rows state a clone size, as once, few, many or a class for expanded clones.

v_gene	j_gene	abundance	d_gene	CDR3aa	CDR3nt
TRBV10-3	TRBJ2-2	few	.	CAILRVPGELFF	TGTGCCATCCTACGGGTTCCCGGGGAGCTGTTTTTT
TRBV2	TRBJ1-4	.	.	CASSERGSGRLGKLFF	TGTGCCAGCAGTGAAAGGGGTTCGGGAAGGCTTGGAAAACTGTTTTTT
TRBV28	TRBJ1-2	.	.	CASRGPGGVKGYTF	TGTGCCAGCAGAGGACCGGGGGGCGTTAAGGGCTACACCTTC
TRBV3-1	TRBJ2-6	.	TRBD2	CASSQGGSSGANVLTF	TGTGCCAGCAGCCAGGGAGGGAGCTCTGGGGCCAACGTCCTGACTTTC
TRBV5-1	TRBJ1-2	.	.	CASGLYGEENYGYTF	TGCGCCAGCGGCTTGTACGGGGAAGAGAACTATGGCTACACCTTC
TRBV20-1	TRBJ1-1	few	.	CSATEDRVNTEAFF	TGCAGTGCTACCGAGGACAGAGTGAACACTGAAGCTTTCTTT
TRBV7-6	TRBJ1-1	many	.	CASSPGGADTEAFF	TGTGCCAGCAGCCCCGGGGGGGCGGACACTGAAGCTTTCTTT
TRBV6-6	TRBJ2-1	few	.	CASSYSTGFPFDEQFF	TGTGCCAGCAGTTACTCGACGGGATTCCCGTTCGATGAGCAGTTCTTC
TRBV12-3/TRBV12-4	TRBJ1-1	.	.	CASSLIASEAFF	TGTGCCAGCAGTTTAATAGCTTCGGAAGCTTTCTTT
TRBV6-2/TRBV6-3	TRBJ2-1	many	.	CASSYSTPAFGTYNEQFF	TGTGCCAGCAGTTACTCGACCCCAGCGTTTGGGACTTACAATGAGCAGTTCTTC
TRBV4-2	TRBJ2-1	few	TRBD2	CASSQDLPLAASYNEQFF	TGTGCCAGCAGCCAAGATCTCCCGCTAGCGGCCTCCTACAATGAGCAGTTCTTC
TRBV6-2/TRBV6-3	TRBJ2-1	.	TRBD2	CASSGLAGGPSYNEQFF	TGTGCCAGCAGTGGACTAGCGGGGGGGCCATCCTACAATGAGCAGTTCTTC
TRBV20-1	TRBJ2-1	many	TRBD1	CSAREAGTGSYNEQFF	TGCAGTGCTAGAGAAGCCGGGACAGGCTCCTACAATGAGCAGTTCTTC
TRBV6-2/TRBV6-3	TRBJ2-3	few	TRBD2	CASSYYGTSGGAADTQYF	TGTGCCAGCAGTTACTACGGGACTAGCGGGGGGGCCGCAGATACGCAGTATTTT
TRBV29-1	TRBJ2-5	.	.	CSVETYEETQYF	TGCAGCGTTGAGACCTACGAAGAGACCCAGTACTTC
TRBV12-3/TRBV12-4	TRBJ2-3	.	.	CASRRIRGREYTQYF	TGTGCCAGCAGAAGGATCCGGGGACGTGAATATACGCAGTATTTT
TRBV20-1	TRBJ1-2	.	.	CSAPVGGYTF	TGCAGTGCTCCCGTGGGGGGCTACACCTTC
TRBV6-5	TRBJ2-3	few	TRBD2	CASNVAGGLGDTQYF	TGTGCCAGCAACGTAGCGGGGGGGCTGGGAGATACGCAGTATTTT
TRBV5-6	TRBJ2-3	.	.	CANSLGVDRRTDTQYF	TGTGCCAACAGCTTGGGGGTTGACAGGCGAACAGATACGCAGTATTTT
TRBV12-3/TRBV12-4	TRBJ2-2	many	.	CASTYFVGELFF	TGTGCCAGCACGTACTTCGTCGGGGAGCTGTTTTTT
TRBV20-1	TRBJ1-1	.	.	CSARDGQRNTEAFF	TGCAGTGCTAGAGATGGACAAAGGAACACTGAAGCTTTCTTT
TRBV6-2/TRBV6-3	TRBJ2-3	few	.	CASIEDSLTDTQYF	TGTGCCAGCATAGAGGACAGCCTCACAGATACGCAGTATTTT
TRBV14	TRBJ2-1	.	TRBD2	CASSQEAGGLNEQFF	TGTGCCAGCAGCCAAGAAGCGGGGGGACTCAATGAGCAGTTCTTC
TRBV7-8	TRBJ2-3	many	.	CASSLVGGPTDTQYF	TGTGCCAGCAGCTTAGTCGGGGGCCCCACAGATACGCAGTATTTT
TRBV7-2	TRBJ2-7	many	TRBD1	CASSSGQGGYEQYF	TGTGCCAGCAGCTCGGGACAGGGGGGCTACGAGCAGTACTTC
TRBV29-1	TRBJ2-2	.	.	CSTIRDTGELFF	TGCAGCACGATAAGGGACACCGGGGAGCTGTTTTTT
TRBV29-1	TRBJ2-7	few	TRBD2	CSVEAKGGGAGEQYF	TGCAGCGTTGAAGCGAAGGGCGGGGGGGCCGGAGAGCAGTACTTC
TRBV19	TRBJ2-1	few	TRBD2	CASSINGGTYNEQFF	TGTGCCAGTAGTATAAACGGGGGGACCTACAATGAGCAGTTCTTC
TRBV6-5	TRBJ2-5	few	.	CASSPGQRQETQYF	TGTGCCAGCAGTCCCGGACAGCGCCAAGAGACCCAGTACTTC
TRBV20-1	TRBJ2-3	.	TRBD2	CSARELAGGPGDTQYF	TGCAGTGCTAGAGAACTAGCGGGGGGGCCAGGGGATACGCAGTATTTT
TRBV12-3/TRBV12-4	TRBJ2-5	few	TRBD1	CASSRDSYQETQYF	TGTGCCAGCAGCCGGGACAGTTACCAAGAGACCCAGTACTTC
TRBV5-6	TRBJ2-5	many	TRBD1	CASSSPRDRVVETQYF	TGTGCCAGCAGCTCTCCCCGTGACAGGGTAGTAGAGACCCAGTACTTC
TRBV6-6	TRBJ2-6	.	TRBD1	CASSPQPGQGAGSGANVLTF	TGTGCCAGCAGCCCTCAACCGGGACAGGGGGCTGGCTCTGGGGCCAACGTCCTGACTTTC
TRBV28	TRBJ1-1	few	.	CASSLFGIPEEAFF	TGTGCCAGCAGTTTATTTGGGATCCCCGAAGAAGCTTTCTTT
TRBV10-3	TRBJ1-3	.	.	CAIKGRLNSSGNTIYF	TGTGCCATCAAGGGCAGACTAAACAGCTCTGGAAACACCATATATTTT
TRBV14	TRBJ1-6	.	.	CASSPSPGPLHF	TGTGCCAGCAGTCCCTCCCCGGGACCCCTCCACTTT
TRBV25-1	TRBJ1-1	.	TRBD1	CASSEYMTGDNTEAFF	TGTGCCAGTAGTGAATATATGACAGGGGATAACACTGAAGCTTTCTTT
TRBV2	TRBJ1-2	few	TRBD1	CASSEGTGGFYGYTF	TGTGCCAGCAGTGAAGGAACAGGGGGCTTCTATGGCTACACCTTC
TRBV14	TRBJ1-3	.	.	CVSSQDLRSSGNTIYF	TGTGTCAGCAGCCAAGATCTCCGGAGCTCTGGAAACACCATATATTTT
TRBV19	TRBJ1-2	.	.	CACFGESNYGYTF	TGTGCCTGTTTCGGGGAATCTAACTATGGCTACACCTTC
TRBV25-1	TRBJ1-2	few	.	CASSDGINTYGYTF	TGTGCCAGCAGTGACGGCATCAACACCTATGGCTACACCTTC
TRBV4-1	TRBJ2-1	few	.	CASSQEGTTYNEQFF	TGCGCCAGCAGCCAAGAAGGGACAACCTACAATGAGCAGTTCTTC
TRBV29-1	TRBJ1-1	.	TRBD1	CSVGGQAPEAFF	TGCAGCGTTGGGGGACAGGCCCCCGAAGCTTTCTTT
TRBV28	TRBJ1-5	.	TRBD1	CASSFTGEKSQPQHF	TGTGCCAGCAGTTTTACAGGGGAGAAGAGTCAGCCCCAGCATTTT
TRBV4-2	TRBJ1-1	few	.	CASRTEEQGAFF	TGTGCCAGCAGGACAGAGGAGCAAGGAGCTTTCTTT
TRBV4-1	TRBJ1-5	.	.	CASRPERVSNQPQHF	TGCGCCAGCAGACCCGAGAGGGTGAGCAATCAGCCCCAGCATTTT
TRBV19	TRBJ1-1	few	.	CASSHTEAFF	TGTGCCAGTAGTCACACTGAAGCTTTCTTT
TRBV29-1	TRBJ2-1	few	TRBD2	CSVAGKRSGGSSNEQFF	TGCAGCGTTGCCGGAAAACGGAGCGGGGGAAGTTCGAATGAGCAGTTCTTC
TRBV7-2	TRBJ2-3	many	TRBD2	CASSLRLAGALRGDTQYF	TGTGCCAGCAGCCTCCGACTAGCGGGGGCACTACGTGGAGATACGCAGTATTTT
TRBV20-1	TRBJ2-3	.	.	CSARDIGRALTSTDTQYF	TGCAGTGCTAGAGATATTGGCAGGGCTTTAACTAGCACAGATACGCAGTATTTT
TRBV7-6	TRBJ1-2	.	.	CASSLALAGLNYGYTF	TGTGCCAGCAGCTTAGCGCTTGCAGGCCTAAACTATGGCTACACCTTC